This paragraph reports one T cell receptor (beta chain). Its specificity is not known. The record originates from a study of cytomegalovirus exposure and HLA in healthy donors. Findings and limits, study-wide: Because they were indistinguishable, some V segments, including TRBV6-2 and TRBV6-3, were excluded. Analysis was performed later, and it showed HLA-associated TCR beta chains to be more clonally expanded than equally common others.

The J segment lost 5 bases and the V segment lost 0 bases, leaving 10 bases of the junction unmatched. The CDR3 has 16 amino acids. Germline lookup yields CDR1 SGDLS and CDR2 YYNGEE. PCR primers comprised 60 Vbeta and 13 Jbeta primers. The protocol was immunoSEQ multiplex PCR, while the TCRdb copy is restricted to in-frame clones and leaves out a portion. The data contain 200,000 or so clones, approximately 78% of them seen just once; the ten biggest clones take up 5.5% to 7.5%. The receptor comes from a woman between 45 and 60 years old in good health and CMV-seropositive. The chain uses TRBV9 and TRBJ2-5; 7 bases fit TRBD2. Sequencing was carried out using PBMCs. The DNA of the CDR3 is TGTGCCAGCAGCGTAGGGGGACTAACACTAGGGGAGACCCAGTACTTC. Its translation: CASSVGGLTLGETQYF.